A single sample gave rise to the 13 T cell receptor beta chains below, sequenced in a study of read filtering for tumor transcriptome and immune sequencing. The library was built from around 400 ng RNA with molecular barcoded adaptors for alpha/delta and beta/gamma chains. TCRdb redid the calling of the reads with MiXCR, one entry per CDR3 protein. The data show about 22,000 distinct CDR3 sequences, with roughly 15% seen just once and 60% to 80% held by the top ten. Sequenced sample: a population of CD138-negative cells sorted from bone marrow. Receptors were obtained from a donor aged 40 or older with multiple myeloma.

This chain uses TRBV7-9 with TRBJ2-3; D tentatively reads TRBD1 or TRBD2 (7 bases each). The CDR3 has 17 amino acids. V lost 6 bases and J 0 bases, leaving 19 bases between the germline ends. From germline, CDR1 is SEHNR and CDR2 FQNEAQ (reference sequence). The CDR3 nucleotides read TGTGCCAGCAGTGGTATGAGCGGGGACAGCAGCACAGATACGCAGTATTTT. Amino acids: CASSGMSGDSSTDTQYF.

This clonotype appeared a few times. The chain carries TRBV6-5 and TRBJ2-7; perhaps TRBD2 as D (6 bases). Trimming cost V 2 bases and J 1 base, with 6 bases left between them. This CDR3 is built from 13 residues. Germline V lookup: CDR1 MNHEY, CDR2 SVGAGI. Here the CDR3 reads CASSYGGSYEQYF. Written as DNA, the CDR3 is TGTGCCAGCAGTTACGGGGGGTCCTACGAGCAGTACTTC.

J is TRBJ2-7 and V is TRBV21-1; TRBD1, the table's D call, was not compared with the DNA. TRBV21-1 constitutes a pseudogene. The CDR3 spans 17 residues. For the CDR3, the DNA is TGTGCCAGCAGCAAAGGTATCCCAGGGTGGCCCACCTACGAGCAGTACTTC. This encodes CASSKGIPGWPTYEQYF.

This clonotype was seen at least ten times. This chain uses TRBV11-2 with TRBJ2-1; D not resolved. The CDR3 is 14 amino acids. Germline lookup yields CDR1 SGHAT and CDR2 FQNNGV. The germline V and J ends were trimmed by 2 bases and 3 bases, with 8 bases remaining between them. DNA of the CDR3: TGTGCCAGCAGCTTAAGGACGGTCTACAATGAGCAGTTCTTC. Translating gives CASSLRTVYNEQFF. The whole variable domain, remainder taken from reference TRBV11-2 and TRBJ2-1, is EAGVAQSPRYKIIEKRQSVAFWCNPISGHATLYWYQQILGQGPKLLIQFQNNGVVDDSQLPKDRFSAERLKGVDSTLKIQPAKLEDSAVYLCASSLRTVYNEQFFGPGTRLTVL.

This clonotype was seen a few times. This chain connects TRBV20-1 to TRBJ2-3, with D perhaps TRBD1 (6 bases). Between the trimmed V and J ends, which lost 8 bases and 4 bases, there was a span of 16 bases. CDR3 length: 13 residues. The germline V gene encodes CDR1 DFQATT and CDR2 SNEGSKA (reference sequence). CDR3 coding DNA: TGCAGTCCCATCCTACAGGGATCAGATACGCAGTATTTT. Encoded protein: CSPILQGSDTQYF.

In this sample, this clonotype turned up many times. J is TRBJ2-3 and V is TRBV5-1; TRBD1 matches 8 bases. The CDR3 consists of 15 residues. Germline lookup yields CDR1 SGHRS and CDR2 YFSETQ. J was trimmed by 5 bases and V by 3 bases; bases with no gene match: 8. Here the CDR3 DNA reads TGCGCCAGCAGCTGGCTGGGACAGGATGGAGATACGCAGTATTTT. This sequence encodes CASSWLGQDGDTQYF.

Many counts were recorded for this clonotype. The chain combines TRBV6-1 with TRBJ2-1, with 12 bases that match TRBD1. V dropped 3 bases and J dropped 9; count of bases not matched to a gene: 6. Germline V gene lookup returns CDR1 MNHNS and CDR2 SASEGT. This CDR3 comprises 15 residues. The CDR3 DNA reads as TGTGCCAGCAGTGAGGAGGGACAGGGGGCGACTGAGCAGTTCTTC. Encoded protein: CASSEEGQGATEQFF.

This clonotype was seen ten or more times. The chain has TRBV6-6 and TRBJ2-1; 16 nucleotides align to TRBD2. The CDR3 length is 18 residues. The trim removed 3 bases at V and 9 bases at J, leaving 11 bases unmatched. Germline V CDR1 and CDR2: MNHNY, SVGAGI (reference sequence). CDR3 DNA sequence: TGTGCCAGCAGTTATGCGGGACTAGCGGGAGGGTTCCGGATTGAGCAGTTCTTC. Its protein product is CASSYAGLAGGFRIEQFF.

This clonotype appeared a few times. With a much larger clone just one base away, this may be a read error. V gene TRBV6-5 combines with J gene TRBJ2-3, with D possibly matching TRBD2 (6 bases). CDR3 length: 15 residues. Germline CDR1 and CDR2: MNHEY and SVGAGI. The CDR3 sequence: CASSLGTLRTGTQYF. CDR3 in DNA: TGTGCCAGCAGCCTCGGGACTCTCCGCACAGGTACGCAGTATTTT.

At least ten counts were recorded for this clonotype. The chain joins TRBV3-1 to TRBJ1-5; unclear D gene. Trimming removed 1 base at V and 4 bases at J, with 8 bases between. This CDR3 spans 14 amino acids. Germline V gives CDR1 LGHDT, CDR2 YNNKEL (reference sequence). In nucleotides, the CDR3 is TGTGCCAGCAGCCAAGGGGGTGTAAATCAGCCCCAGCATTTT. As protein: CASSQGGVNQPQHF.

This clonotype came up many times. The genes are TRBV6-2 or TRBV6-3 and TRBJ2-2; 7 bases line up with TRBD2. V lost 0 bases, J lost 4 bases, and 8 bases stayed unmatched. The CDR3 totals 17 residues. Germline values: CDR1 MNHEY, CDR2 SVGEGT. CDR3 coding DNA: TGTGCCAGCAGTTACTCCGGGGCGGGAGTCATCACCGGGGAGCTGTTTTTT. Residues: CASSYSGAGVITGELFF.

This clonotype appeared many times. The CDR3 spells CASSARLAGGNEQFF. The CDR3 bases are TGTGCCAGCAGCGCAAGACTAGCGGGAGGCAATGAGCAGTTCTTC. The genes are TRBV5-6 and TRBJ2-1; 13 bases line up with TRBD2. CDR1 and CDR2 from the germline V gene are SGHDT and YYEEEE. The V segment lost 4 bases and the J segment 6 bases; nucleotides outside the gene matches: 4. This CDR3 is 15 amino acids long. The variable domain in full, with the rest retrieved from reference TRBV5-6 and TRBJ2-1, is DAGVTQSPTHLIKTRGQQVTLRCSPKSGHDTVSWYQQALGQGPQFIFQYYEEEERQRGNFPDRFSGHQFPNYSSELNVNALLLGDSALYLCASSARLAGGNEQFFGPGTRLTVL.

A few counts support this clonotype. The rearrangement joins TRBV29-1 to TRBJ2-5, with D hard to call. V lost 4 bases to trimming and J lost 4 bases, with 7 bases between them. Germline assignment: CDR1 SQVTM and CDR2 ANQGSEA. The CDR3 sequence is 11 residues long. The CDR3 sequence is CSVAYGETQYF. The CDR3 DNA reads as TGCAGCGTTGCCTACGGAGAGACCCAGTACTTC.